These T cell receptor beta chains were read from a single sample in a study of glioma-infiltrating T cells after dendritic cell vaccination. Only in-frame clones appear in the TCRdb table, and some are missing; sequencing was by immunoSEQ multiplex PCR. In the table there are roughly 47,000 clones, roughly 85% of which are singletons. Sequencing used blood, obtained before dendritic cell vaccination. The origin of the receptors is a human donor with glioblastoma. Both conserved end residues are part of each CDR3. Each record gives: clone size, V gene, J gene, D gene, CDR3 protein, CDR3 DNA. D genes are given only for firm matches. Some rows have no size entry. The others give once, few or many, or a class for an expanded clone.

-	TRBV10-3	TRBJ2-2	-	CAISGRGNAGELFF	TGTGCCATCAGTGGGAGGGGAAACGCCGGGGAGCTGTTTTTT
-	TRBV2	TRBJ2-3	-	CASRLGHFSTDTQYF	TGTGCCAGCAGGCTAGGACACTTTAGCACAGATACGCAGTATTTT
-	TRBV6-5	TRBJ1-1	TRBD1	CASSYRDREAFF	TGTGCCAGCAGTTACCGGGACAGAGAAGCTTTCTTT
-	TRBV30	TRBJ1-5	-	CAWRLGGEGNQPQHF	TGTGCCTGGAGGCTGGGGGGAGAGGGTAATCAGCCCCAGCATTTT
-	TRBV5-6	TRBJ1-2	TRBD1	CASSVRTGDGYTF	TGTGCCAGCAGCGTGAGGACAGGGGATGGCTACACCTTC
-	TRBV6-1	TRBJ1-1	TRBD1	CASSEGQGYTEAFF	TGTGCCAGCAGTGAAGGACAGGGTTACACTGAAGCTTTCTTT
-	TRBV10-2	TRBJ2-3	TRBD1	CASSLPGQGVSDTQYF	TGCGCCAGCAGTCTACCGGGACAGGGGGTTTCAGATACGCAGTATTTT
-	TRBV7-9	TRBJ1-1	-	CASSFGVIAGRGEAFF	TGTGCCAGCAGCTTTGGGGTCATAGCCGGACGGGGTGAAGCTTTCTTT
-	TRBV10-3	TRBJ1-1	-	CAINVSTRVGGLSTEAFF	TGTGCCATCAATGTGTCAACACGGGTGGGAGGGTTGAGCACTGAAGCTTTCTTT
once	TRBV18	TRBJ1-4	-	CASSLNRELGLDEKLFF	TGTGCCAGCTCACTCAACAGGGAACTTGGATTAGATGAAAAACTGTTTTTT
-	TRBV7-2	TRBJ2-5	TRBD2	CASSFRLAPQPLQYF	TGTGCCAGCAGCTTCCGACTAGCGCCACAACCGTTGCAGTACTTC
few	TRBV7-9	TRBJ2-7	TRBD2	CASSAGTSGNYEQYF	TGTGCCAGCAGCGCCGGGACTAGCGGCAACTACGAGCAGTACTTC
-	TRBV30	TRBJ1-2	TRBD1	CAWTRGTGGGGYTF	TGTGCCTGGACCCGCGGGACAGGGGGTGGGGGCTACACCTTC
-	TRBV19	TRBJ2-2	TRBD2	CASRVRGGAGELFF	TGTGCCAGTCGCGTGAGGGGAGGGGCCGGGGAGCTGTTTTTT
-	TRBV15	TRBJ1-1	TRBD1	CATSIQDRASPSFF	TGTGCCACCAGCATCCAGGACAGGGCGTCCCCTTCTTTCTTT
once	TRBV4-2	TRBJ1-1	-	CASSLSGGQNVPEAFF	TGTGCCAGCAGCCTCTCGGGGGGCCAGAACGTCCCTGAAGCTTTCTTT
-	TRBV27	TRBJ1-1	TRBD1	CASSPRQGRLHTEAFF	TGTGCCAGCAGTCCTCGACAGGGACGCCTGCACACTGAAGCTTTCTTT
-	TRBV11-2	TRBJ2-7	TRBD2	CASSFGGRVFEQYF	TGTGCCAGCAGCTTTGGAGGGAGGGTATTCGAGCAGTACTTC
once	TRBV6-5	TRBJ2-3	-	CASSYGGTASTDTQYF	TGTGCCAGCAGTTACGGAGGGACGGCTAGCACAGATACGCAGTATTTT
-	TRBV18	TRBJ2-7	TRBD1	CASSQGKGYGQGNYEQYF	TGTGCCAGCTCACAAGGAAAGGGATACGGACAGGGGAATTACGAGCAGTACTTC
-	TRBV6-5	TRBJ2-4	TRBD1	CASSYSTGGKGQYF	TGTGCCAGCAGTTACTCGACAGGGGGCAAGGGGCAGTACTTC
-	TRBV9	TRBJ1-1	TRBD1	CASSPGTAFMNTEAFF	TGTGCCAGCAGCCCCGGGACAGCATTCATGAACACTGAAGCTTTCTTT
-	TRBV27	TRBJ2-2	-	CASSRDTGELFF	TGTGCCAGCAGTAGAGATACCGGGGAGCTGTTTTTT
once	TRBV2	TRBJ1-2	-	CASSLFGVGGNGYGYTF	TGTGCCAGCAGTCTCTTTGGGGTAGGGGGAAACGGCTATGGCTACACCTTC
-	TRBV2	TRBJ1-1	-	CASSPLDSIGAEAFF	TGTGCCAGCAGTCCCCTGGACAGCATTGGAGCTGAAGCTTTCTTT
-	TRBV21-1	TRBJ1-1	-	CASSKESNRPNTEAFF	TGTGCCAGCAGCAAAGAGAGTAACAGGCCGAACACTGAAGCTTTCTTT
-	TRBV19	TRBJ2-3	-	CASRTGYTQYF	TGTGCCAGCCGCACCGGGTATACGCAGTATTTT
few	TRBV5-4	TRBJ1-3	TRBD1	CASSLKQGSGNTIYF	TGTGCCAGCAGCTTGAAACAGGGGTCCGGAAACACCATATATTTT
-	TRBV6-5	TRBJ2-7	TRBD2	CASSYSSGSHEQYF	TGTGCCAGCAGTTACTCTAGCGGGAGTCACGAGCAGTACTTC
-	TRBV9	TRBJ2-4	TRBD1	CASSAVPSGQSKNIQYF	TGTGCCAGCAGCGCAGTCCCTTCGGGACAGAGCAAAAACATTCAGTACTTC
-	TRBV11-3	TRBJ2-7	TRBD2	CASSLRSRTSGTTYEQYF	TGTGCCAGCAGCTTAAGAAGCCGGACTAGCGGGACCACCTACGAGCAGTACTTC
few	TRBV9	TRBJ1-6	TRBD1	CASSVESGGASPLHF	TGTGCCAGCAGCGTAGAGTCAGGGGGCGCCTCACCCCTCCACTTT